This entry is about one T cell receptor (beta chain). Its antigen is as yet unknown. Primers included in the PCR were 60 Vbeta and 13 Jbeta primers. The assay was immunoSEQ multiplex PCR, and TCRdb's table has in-frame clones only and misses some. The table records more than 150,000 clones, about 88% of them present only once. The CDR3 is 17 residues long. CDR1 is SGHTA and CDR2 is FQGNSA in the germline V gene. J gave up 0 bases and V 1 base, and 9 bases lay outside the gene matches. This record comes from a study of cytomegalovirus exposure and HLA in healthy donors. Study-level findings and limits: DRB1 showed the most TCR associations and HLA-C the fewest in a later analysis, as rates varied by HLA locus. Despite most TCR sequences being rare, some public TCRs occurred in many donors.

The chain combines TRBV7-2 with TRBJ2-7, with TRBD2 matching 7 bases. The clonotype comes from a woman aged 18 to 35 in good health and CMV-seronegative. Input material: PBMCs. CDR3 region: CASSLVWSREISYEQYF. CDR3 DNA: TGTGCCAGCAGCTTAGTATGGTCGCGGGAGATCTCCTACGAGCAGTACTTC.